Given below is one T cell receptor (beta chain) in context. TCRdb's table, derived via immunoSEQ multiplex PCR, lists solely in-frame clones and lacks some. The table has roughly 200,000 clones, approximately 90% seen once. These data are taken from a study of T cell responses to AZD1222 COVID-19 vaccine. The J segment lost 7 bases and the V segment lost 4 bases, leaving 9 bases of the junction unmatched. This CDR3 has 14 residues. CDR1 is SGHKS and CDR2 is YYEKEE in the germline V gene (reference sequence). This chain uses TRBV5-5 with TRBJ2-7, with TRBD1 identical over 9 bases. This specimen was peripheral blood, taken 28 days after the second AZD1222 dose. The sequence was collected from an adult who received the AZD1222 COVID-19 vaccine. The CDR3 spells CASSKRTGAWEQYF. Here the CDR3 DNA reads TGTGCCAGCAGCAAAAGGACAGGGGCGTGGGAGCAGTACTTC.